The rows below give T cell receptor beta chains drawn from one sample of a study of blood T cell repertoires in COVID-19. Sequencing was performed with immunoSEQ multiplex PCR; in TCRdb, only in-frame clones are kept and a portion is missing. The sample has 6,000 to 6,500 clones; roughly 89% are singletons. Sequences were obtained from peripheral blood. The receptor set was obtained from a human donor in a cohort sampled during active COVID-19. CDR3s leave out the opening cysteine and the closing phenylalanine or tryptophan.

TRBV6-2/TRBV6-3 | ASTYSLGLAENYEQY
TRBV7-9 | ASSLGGRINEQF
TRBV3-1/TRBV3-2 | ASSQDLGAEQF
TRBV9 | ASSVGQMGPYEQY
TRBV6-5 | ASRTGNTEAF
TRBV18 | ASSPGGSSYEQY
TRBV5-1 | ASSLEGTGLSGNTIY
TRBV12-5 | ASGAGAGETQY
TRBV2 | ASSEGGNSPLH
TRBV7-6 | ASSPGTGGSNYGYT
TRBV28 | ASSTRLAAYNEQF
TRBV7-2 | ASSFRERNEQF
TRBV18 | ASSPLLAGGTYEQY
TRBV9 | ASSPEGGSNQPQH
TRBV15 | ATSRDLRGKLRLGKLF
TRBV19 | ASSSTSVPYNEQF
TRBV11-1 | ASSKLNRGVSF
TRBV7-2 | ASRLAGGGTGELF
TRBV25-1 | ASSEPTGPETQY
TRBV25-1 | ASSEGSGIVDTQY
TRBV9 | ASSVSSKDWNTGELF
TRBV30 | AWTKQGNTEAF
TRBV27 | ASRPGQVLAKNIQY
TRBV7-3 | ATSDRGYEQY
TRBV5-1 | ASSHKGPSGRTSNTGELF
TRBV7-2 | ASSWTDSYEQY
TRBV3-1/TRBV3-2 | ASSRQPWTGSYEQY
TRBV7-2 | ASSQGGGGEKLF
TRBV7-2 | ASSSTRDSHYEAF
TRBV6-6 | ASSRGGSWDEQF
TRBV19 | ASSSPGGRRTTNEQF
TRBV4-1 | ASSLSGSDNTGELF
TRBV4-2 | ASSQGAVFYGYT
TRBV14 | ASSQVPGQRQY
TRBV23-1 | ASSDRDLIVNTEAF
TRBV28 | ASSLSGLAENEQF
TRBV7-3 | ASSLRSPQPAPFEQY
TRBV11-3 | ASSLAGGERETQY
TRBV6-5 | ATRTGSREQY
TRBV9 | ASSPFTSVPEAF
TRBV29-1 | SVAWDRGNQPQH
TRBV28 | ASSLTGYGNQPQH
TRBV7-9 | ASSHPTGSYQETQY
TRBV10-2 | ASSTGQGNTEAF
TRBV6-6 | ASRDLTGGASGELF
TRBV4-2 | ASSQADSNEKLF
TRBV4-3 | ASSQDASGSYNEQF
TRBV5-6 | ASSLGWGGNYEQY
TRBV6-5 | ASNLSGRNYNEQF
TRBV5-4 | ASSLGPATNEKLF
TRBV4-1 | ASSQVGLAGNYEQY
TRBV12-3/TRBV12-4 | ASRRQGTGELF
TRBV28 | ASRRGGALLGNTIY
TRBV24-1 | ATSDLSGSGNEQF
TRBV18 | ASSDSTALGTQY
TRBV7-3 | ASSPAGGLYNEQF
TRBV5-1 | ASSLGGPTGELF
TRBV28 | ASSFSLPGGSGELF